Presented here are 27 T cell receptor beta chains from one specimen sequenced in a study of cytomegalovirus exposure and HLA in healthy donors. The PCR had 60 Vbeta and 13 Jbeta primers. TCRdb's copy holds only in-frame clones and misses some; the assay was immunoSEQ multiplex PCR. The profile covers approximately 150,000 clones, with roughly three quarters appearing a single time and about 4% taken by the ten largest. Sequences were obtained from PBMCs. The origin of the receptors is a human donor in good health.

V usage is TRBV10-3 and J usage is TRBJ2-3; perhaps TRBD2 as D (6 bases). CDR3 length: 14 amino acids. Trimming removed 4 bases at V and 1 base at J, with 9 bases between. Germline V lookup: CDR1 ENHRY, CDR2 SYGVKD. For the CDR3, the DNA is TGTGCCATCAGTGGGGCTAGCGGCACAGATACGCAGTATTTT. This encodes CAISGASGTDTQYF.

The chain combines TRBV7-2 with TRBJ1-2, with a tentative D call TRBD1 (6 bases). With 5 bases removed from V and 2 bases from J, the gap between germline ends came to 15 bases. The CDR3 is made up of 15 amino acids. Germline-derived CDR1 and CDR2 are SGHTA and FQGNSA. The CDR3 here is CASSPGAGENYGYTF. CDR3 DNA sequence: TGTGCCAGCAGCCCAGGGGCAGGGGAAAACTATGGCTACACCTTC.

The chain employs TRBV30 and TRBJ1-1; no definite D call. Trimming removed 4 bases at V and 5 bases at J, with 23 bases between. The CDR3 covers 16 residues. The germline CDR1 and CDR2 sequences are GTSNPN and SVGIG (reference sequence). Here the CDR3 DNA reads TGTGCCTGGATAACAAACCCTTTTCTGGGCAGGACTGAAGCTTTCTTT. Its translation: CAWITNPFLGRTEAFF.

The table lists this clone with a count of one. The chain recombines TRBV5-4 with TRBJ1-5, with 12 bases identical to TRBD1. V shed 2 bases, J shed 3 bases, and the junction held 6 bases outside the gene matches. Per germline, CDR1 SGHNT and CDR2 YYREEE (reference sequence). This CDR3 has 17 residues. The CDR3 DNA is TGTGCCAGCAGCTTTTCGGGACAGGGGGCCCTCAATCAGCCCCAGCATTTT. Amino acids: CASSFSGQGALNQPQHF. The full variable domain, rest sourced from reference TRBV5-4 and TRBJ1-5, is ETGVTQSPTHLIKTRGQQVTLRCSSQSGHNTVSWYQQALGQGPQFIFQYYREEENGRGNFPPRFSGLQFPNYSSELNVNALELDDSALYLCASSFSGQGALNQPQHFGDGTRLSIL.

The rearrangement links TRBV19 to TRBJ2-7; 7 positions match TRBD1. Germline CDR1 is LNHDA and CDR2 is SQIVND (reference sequence). The CDR3 runs to 15 residues. V lost 6 bases and J lost 1; bases outside the gene matches: 9. The CDR3, as DNA: TGTGCCAGTAGACAGGGGCACTCGGTATCCTACGAGCAGTACTTC. Translation gives CASRQGHSVSYEQYF.

The rearrangement links TRBV28 to TRBJ2-7, with TRBD1 matching 9 bases. The CDR3 sequence is 15 residues long. The junction had 9 bases not matched to a gene; V was cut back by 2 bases and J by 7 bases. Germline assignment: CDR1 MDHEN and CDR2 SYDVKM. The CDR3 nucleotides are TGTGCCAGCAGTTTAGGCGGGACAGGGACATTTGAGCAGTACTTC. Translating gives CASSLGGTGTFEQYF.

The J gene is TRBJ1-1, the V gene TRBV28; possible D gene TRBD1, 6 bases. The V end lost 3 bases, the J end lost 6 bases, and 14 bases lay between the germline ends. The CDR3 contains 14 residues. Germline V CDR1 and CDR2: MDHEN, SYDVKM. CDR3 DNA sequence: TGTGCCAGCAGTTTCCTACAGGGAAGCTCTGAAGCTTTCTTT. Protein: CASSFLQGSSEAFF.

This clone was observed a few times. The genes are TRBV6-5 and TRBJ2-7, with no clear D. Germline CDR1 and CDR2: MNHEY and SVGAGI. Trimming took 6 bases from V and 5 from J, leaving 11 bases between them. The CDR3 is 12 amino acids. CDR3 sequence (DNA): TGTGCCAGCAGCAGAGCCCGGGACGAGCAGTACTTC. It codes for CASSRARDEQYF.

The chain links TRBV28 to TRBJ1-1, with 7 positions matching TRBD1. This CDR3 has 16 amino acids. V lost 7 bases, J lost 1 base, and 12 bases stayed unmatched. Germline CDR1 reads MDHEN; CDR2 reads SYDVKM. Here the CDR3 reads CASNNPRGQGNTEAFF. CDR3 coding DNA: TGTGCCAGCAACAATCCAAGGGGGCAGGGGAACACTGAAGCTTTCTTT.

The chain employs TRBV27 and TRBJ2-7; 9 bases map to TRBD1. CDR3 length: 15 amino acids. Germline loops: CDR1 MNHEY, CDR2 SMNVEV (reference sequence). J gave up 0 bases and V 5 bases, and 5 bases lay outside the gene matches. CDR3 nucleotide sequence: TGTGCCAGCAGTCCAAGACAGGGGGGCTCCTACGAGCAGTACTTC. It codes for CASSPRQGGSYEQYF.

The chain couples TRBV5-6 to TRBJ1-2, with D possibly being TRBD1 (6 bases). Germline V gene lookup returns CDR1 SGHDT and CDR2 YYEEEE. This CDR3 comprises 16 residues. The V end lost 5 bases, the J end lost 4 bases, and 21 bases lay between the germline ends. The DNA for the CDR3 is TGTGCCAGCAGTCGTCCGACAGGATCGCTTTCCTATGGCTACACCTTC. Its translation: CASSRPTGSLSYGYTF.

V usage is TRBV7-3 and J usage is TRBJ2-1; D is possibly TRBD2 (6 bases). The CDR3 totals 15 residues. V lost 6 bases and J lost 1, with 13 bases in between. CDR1 and CDR2 (germline): SGHTA, FQGTGA. The CDR3 is CASRFLAGSYNEQFF. The CDR3 DNA reads TGTGCCAGCAGGTTCCTGGCGGGATCCTACAATGAGCAGTTCTTC.

Comments on this clone: At one of its ends the junction is not consistent with the germline gene, which may arise from a read error. The DNA for the CDR3 is TGTGCCAGCAGCTGGAGGGGTGGACAGGGATCCTTCGAGCAGTACTTC. Its protein is CASSWRGGQGSFEQYF. The chain combines TRBV5-8 with TRBJ2-7, with 8 bases identical to TRBD1. The germline gives CDR1 SGHTS, CDR2 YDEGEE. This CDR3 has 16 residues.

V usage is TRBV15 and J usage is TRBJ2-1, with TRBD2 matching over 11 bases. With 1 base clipped from V and 10 bases from J, the junction kept 9 bases outside the gene matches. The CDR3 runs to 16 residues. Germline-derived CDR1 and CDR2 are LNHNV and YYDKDF (reference sequence). The CDR3 here is CATSRGGVAGGSEQFF. CDR3 nucleotides: TGTGCCACCAGCAGAGGGGGGGTAGCGGGGGGGTCCGAGCAGTTCTTC.

The chain employs TRBV30 and TRBJ2-7, with 8 bases lining up with TRBD1. Germline lookup yields CDR1 GTSNPN and CDR2 SVGIG (reference sequence). The CDR3 runs 14 residues. V lost 0 bases, J lost 2 bases, and 3 bases stayed unmatched. The CDR3 DNA reads TGTGCCTGGAGTGTCGGGACAGGACCCTACGAGCAGTACTTC. The encoded protein is CAWSVGTGPYEQYF.

V usage is TRBV4-2 and J usage is TRBJ2-3; a possible D gene is TRBD2 (5 bases). This CDR3 has 16 residues. In germline, CDR1 is LGHNA, CDR2 YNFKEQ. Trimming took off 0 bases at V and 4 bases at J, with 14 bases between the two ends. For the CDR3, the DNA is TGTGCCAGCAGCCAAGAAGTGGGAGAGCAGGCAGATACGCAGTATTTT. Its protein product is CASSQEVGEQADTQYF.

V is TRBV30 and J is TRBJ2-5, with D maybe TRBD2 (5 bases). Per germline, CDR1 GTSNPN and CDR2 SVGIG (reference sequence). Trimming removed 3 bases from V and 2 bases from J, with 10 bases in between. The CDR3 covers 13 residues. CDR3 sequence: CAWSRGIQETQYF. The CDR3 bases are TGTGCCTGGAGCAGAGGGATTCAAGAGACCCAGTACTTC.

V usage is TRBV27 and J usage is TRBJ2-1; D not resolved. Germline V gene lookup returns CDR1 MNHEY and CDR2 SMNVEV (reference sequence). The CDR3 extends over 13 amino acids. V was cut by 3 bases and J by 8 bases, with 11 bases left in between. CDR3 in amino acids: CASSLSSFHEQFF. The CDR3 DNA is TGTGCCAGCAGTTTGTCAAGCTTCCATGAGCAGTTCTTC.

The chain employs TRBV11-2 and TRBJ2-2; 11 bases are shared with TRBD2. V dropped 5 bases and J dropped 2; count of bases not matched to a gene: 4. CDR1 and CDR2 (germline): SGHAT, FQNNGV. This CDR3 is 16 amino acids long. In nucleotides, the CDR3 is TGTGCCAGCAGCGTGGGACTAGCGGCCAACACCGGGGAGCTGTTTTTT. Encoded protein: CASSVGLAANTGELFF.

Written as DNA, the CDR3 is TGTGCCAGCAGCTTAGATCGCAGGACAGGGTTGTACACCGGGGAGCTGTTTTTT. Its protein is CASSLDRRTGLYTGELFF. This rearrangement joins TRBV7-9 to TRBJ2-2; TRBD1 matches 8 bases. This CDR3 comprises 18 residues. Trimming at V came to 1 base and at J to 3 bases, leaving 10 bases not matched to a gene. Germline CDR1 SEHNR, CDR2 FQNEAQ (reference sequence). Supplemented by reference TRBV7-9 and TRBJ2-2, the full variable domain reads DTGVSQNPRHKITKRGQNVTFRCDPISEHNRLYWYRQTLGQGPEFLTYFQNEAQLEKSRLLSDRFSAERPKGSFSTLEIQRTEQGDSAMYLCASSLDRRTGLYTGELFFGEGSRLTVL.

This clone appeared once. The J gene is TRBJ2-7, the V gene TRBV15; D remains ambiguous. CDR3 size: 13 residues. Germline loops: CDR1 LNHNV, CDR2 YYDKDF (reference sequence). V lost 0 bases and J lost 4, with 7 bases in between. In DNA, the CDR3 is TGTGCCACCAGCAGAGAGGTGGAGTACGAGCAGTACTTC. As protein: CATSREVEYEQYF.

The V gene is TRBV6-6, the J gene TRBJ2-6; D is perhaps TRBD1 (6 bases). The V gene lost 10 bases and the J gene lost 0 bases, with 13 bases spanning the gap. Germline CDR1 MNHNY, CDR2 SVGAGI (reference sequence). There are 15 residues in the CDR3. CDR3 DNA: TGTGCCATCGGACAGCTTAACTCTGGGGCCAACGTCCTGACTTTC. It encodes CAIGQLNSGANVLTF.

The chain uses TRBV18 and TRBJ2-2; perhaps TRBD1 as D (6 bases). V lost 4 bases, J lost 7 bases, and 10 bases lay in between. Per germline, CDR1 KGHSH and CDR2 LQKENI. The CDR3 is 13 amino acids. For the CDR3, the DNA is TGTGCCAGCTCACAACAGGGCGGCGGGGAGCTGTTTTTT. The encoded protein is CASSQQGGGELFF.

V is TRBV4-2 and J is TRBJ2-3; 7 bases match TRBD2. Germline V lookup: CDR1 LGHNA, CDR2 YNFKEQ. V lost 5 bases and J lost 1; bases outside the gene matches: 3. This CDR3 contains 14 residues. CDR3 amino acids: CASSDSGGTDTQYF. CDR3 DNA: TGTGCCAGCAGCGACAGCGGGGGCACAGATACGCAGTATTTT.

The rearrangement links TRBV12-5 to TRBJ2-7; D is unresolved. Germline V gene sequence: CDR1 LGHNT, CDR2 FRNRAP. V was trimmed by 0 bases and J by 6 bases, leaving 6 bases between them. CDR3 length: 12 residues. Here the CDR3 reads CASGLVVGEQYF. As DNA, the CDR3 is TGTGCTAGTGGTTTGGTAGTCGGCGAGCAGTACTTC.

Only a few counts were recorded for this clone. This chain connects TRBV30 to TRBJ1-1; TRBD1 matches at 7 bases. The V gene end was trimmed by 1 base and the J gene end by 4 bases; junction bases not matched to a gene: 3. This CDR3 is built from 13 residues. Germline CDR1 and CDR2: GTSNPN and SVGIG (reference sequence). The CDR3 sequence is CAWSGQGVTEAFF. DNA for the CDR3: TGTGCCTGGAGTGGACAGGGAGTCACTGAAGCTTTCTTT.

This clone occurred a few times. Other DNA sequences within the sample encode an identical CDR3. The chain employs TRBV19 and TRBJ2-3; weak D call: TRBD2 (5 bases). The CDR3 runs to 11 residues. Trimming stripped 4 bases from V and 6 bases from J, with 5 bases between. Germline assignment: CDR1 LNHDA and CDR2 SQIVND (reference sequence). The CDR3 protein is CASSTGDTQYF. The CDR3 region has the DNA TGTGCCAGTAGTACGGGGGATACGCAGTATTTT.